This T cell receptor (beta chain) was retrieved from a study of identical twins. Each CDR3 protein is one row after TCRdb ran MiXCR on the 5' RACE reads. The sample contains around 690,000 distinct CDR3 sequences, 21% of which appear only once. The CDR3 consists of 18 residues. Germline-derived CDR1 and CDR2 are MNHNS and SASEGT. V shed 6 bases, J shed 4 bases, and the junction held 16 bases outside the gene matches. These same records also appear under a second study, on T cells expressing NK-cell markers. That publication notes: Serological testing identified seven of the eight sequenced donors as HCMV-seropositive and one as seronegative.

This chain uses TRBV6-1 with TRBJ2-5; 11 nucleotides agree with TRBD2. The sequencing sample was made of PBMCs. This TCR was sampled from a woman younger than 30 in good health. The CDR3 DNA sequence: TGTGCCAGCAGATCCAGTTATTTAGCGGGAGGGTATGGAGAGACCCAGTACTTC. It yields the protein CASRSSYLAGGYGETQYF.